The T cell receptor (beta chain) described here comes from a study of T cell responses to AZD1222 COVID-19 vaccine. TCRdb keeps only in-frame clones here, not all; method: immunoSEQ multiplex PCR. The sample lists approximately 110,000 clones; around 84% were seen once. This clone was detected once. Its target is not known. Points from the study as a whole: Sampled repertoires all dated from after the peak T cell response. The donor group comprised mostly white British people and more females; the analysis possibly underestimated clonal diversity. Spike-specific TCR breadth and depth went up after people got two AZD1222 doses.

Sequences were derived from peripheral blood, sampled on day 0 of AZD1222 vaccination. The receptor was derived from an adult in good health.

The CDR3 DNA reads as TGTGCCAGCAGGCAGGGGCAAATAATCGAGCAGTACTTC. Translated, it gives CASRQGQIIEQYF. The gene calls are TRBV6-5 and TRBJ2-7, with D possibly matching TRBD1 (6 bases). The germline V gene encodes CDR1 MNHEY and CDR2 SVGAGI. V lost 6 bases to trimming and J lost 6 bases, with 15 bases between them. The CDR3 contains 13 residues.